Below are 32 T cell receptor beta chains sequenced from a single sample in a study of blood T cell repertoires in COVID-19. Measured with immunoSEQ multiplex PCR; TCRdb has only the in-frame clones, and not every one. The table records roughly 13,000 clones, approximately 88% of them present only once. The source material was peripheral blood. The source of these receptors is a human donor with active COVID-19. The donor label of this sample is uncertain.

This chain joins TRBV6-5 and TRBJ2-7, with 10 bases matching TRBD2. This CDR3 has 12 residues. V was clipped by 5 bases and J by 6 bases; unmatched bases: 1. Germline values: CDR1 MNHEY, CDR2 SVGAGI. DNA of the CDR3: TGTGCCAGCAGTATAGCGGGAGGCGAGCAGTACTTC. It yields the protein CASSIAGGEQYF.

The genes are TRBV28 and TRBJ1-2; D is undetermined. Germline lookup yields CDR1 MDHEN and CDR2 SYDVKM. V was trimmed by 2 bases and J by 4 bases, leaving 8 bases between them. The CDR3 spans 13 residues. The CDR3 spells CASSLPGIYGYTF. The CDR3 region has the DNA TGTGCCAGCAGTTTACCGGGGATCTATGGCTACACCTTC.

The gene calls are TRBV12-5 and TRBJ1-2; 8 nucleotides align to TRBD1. Germline trimming cut 1 base from V and 5 bases from J; bases unmatched to any gene: 6. This CDR3 spans 15 amino acids. Germline values: CDR1 LGHNT, CDR2 FRNRAP. Here the CDR3 DNA reads TGTGCTAGTGGTTTGGACAGGGGGTGGTTGTATGGCTACACCTTC. Translated: CASGLDRGWLYGYTF.

The gene calls are TRBV20-1 and TRBJ2-2; D possibly corresponds to TRBD2 (5 bases). V lost 3 bases to trimming and J lost 7 bases, with 12 bases between them. Germline lookup yields CDR1 DFQATT and CDR2 SNEGSKA (reference sequence). The CDR3 contains 13 residues. The CDR3 DNA is TGCAGTGCTAGTGATTCGGGGTTCGGGGAGCTGTTTTTT. Residues: CSASDSGFGELFF.

The CDR3 bases are TGTGCCAGCAGCTTGTCAGGAGGCGGTTGGGAGAATGAGCAGTTCTTC. Its protein product is CASSLSGGGWENEQFF. This chain connects TRBV5-5 to TRBJ2-1; D may be TRBD2 (5 bases). This CDR3 has 16 residues. Germline CDR1 reads SGHKS; CDR2 reads YYEKEE (reference sequence). Trimming left V 1 base short and J 7 bases short, with 18 bases between.

The chain couples TRBV6-1 to TRBJ1-5, with D tentatively TRBD1 (5 bases). The CDR3 spans 16 residues. Germline assignment: CDR1 MNHNS and CDR2 SASEGT. With 1 base removed from V and 0 bases from J, the gap between germline ends came to 10 bases. The CDR3 protein is CASSEGTMISNQPQHF. CDR3 DNA: TGTGCCAGCAGTGAAGGGACAATGATTAGCAATCAGCCCCAGCATTTT.

In its sample, this clone was seen a few times. The chain couples TRBV29-1 to TRBJ1-1; TRBD1 is a possible D gene (6 bases). The CDR3 has 12 amino acids. The V and J ends lost 4 bases and 7 bases respectively, with 13 bases between them. Germline V CDR1 and CDR2: SQVTM, ANQGSEA. The CDR3 sequence: CSVGTARGEAFF. CDR3 in DNA: TGCAGCGTTGGGACAGCTCGAGGTGAAGCTTTCTTT.

This chain connects TRBV30 to TRBJ1-5, with D unclear. This CDR3 has 14 amino acids. Trimming cost V 5 bases and J 2 bases, with 13 bases left between them. Looked up from germline, CDR1 is GTSNPN and CDR2 is SVGIG (reference sequence). The CDR3 protein is CAWGPPGGNQPQHF. DNA of the CDR3: TGTGCCTGGGGACCCCCCGGAGGCAATCAGCCCCAGCATTTT.

V gene TRBV4-3 combines with J gene TRBJ2-1, with TRBD2 matching 12 bases. CDR1 and CDR2 from the germline V gene are LGHNA and YSLEER. Unmatched junction bases numbered 16, after V lost 4 bases and J lost 9 bases. This CDR3 has 18 amino acids. CDR3 sequence: CASSRKSLTSGRSGEQFF. CDR3 in DNA: TGCGCCAGCAGCCGAAAGTCATTGACTAGCGGGAGATCGGGTGAGCAGTTCTTC.

The chain couples TRBV19 to TRBJ1-2; D remains unclear. V lost 5 bases to trimming and J lost 1 base, with 8 bases between them. Germline-derived CDR1 and CDR2 are LNHDA and SQIVND (reference sequence). This CDR3 comprises 13 residues. The DNA for the CDR3 is TGTGCCAGTAGTGTACAGATTAACTATGGCTACACCTTC. It translates to CASSVQINYGYTF.

Here the CDR3 DNA reads TGTGCCTGGGGCCCCGGGACAGCTGGAAACACCATATATTTT. Protein sequence: CAWGPGTAGNTIYF. This sequence joins TRBV30 and TRBJ1-3, with 7 bases identical to TRBD1. Germline-derived CDR1 and CDR2 are GTSNPN and SVGIG (reference sequence). The CDR3 covers 14 residues. V shed 5 bases and J 2 bases; nucleotides not matched to a gene: 6.

This chain links TRBV29-1 with TRBJ1-3; D may be TRBD1 (6 bases). Germline assignment: CDR1 SQVTM and CDR2 ANQGSEA. This CDR3 region has 14 residues. Trimming took off 4 bases at V and 8 bases at J, with 18 bases between the two ends. CDR3 region: CSVVLRGLLDTIYF. DNA of the CDR3: TGCAGCGTTGTCCTCAGGGGCCTGTTGGACACCATATATTTT. The entire variable domain, with the rest obtained from reference TRBV29-1 and TRBJ1-3, is as follows: SAVISQKPSRDICQRGTSLTIQCQVDSQVTMMFWYRQQPGQSLTLIATANQGSEATYESGFVIDKFPISRPNLTFSTLTVSNMSPEDSSIYLCSVVLRGLLDTIYFGEGSWLTVV.

The chain links TRBV30 to TRBJ1-2; 9 nucleotides agree with TRBD1. V dropped 5 bases and J dropped 4; count of bases not matched to a gene: 5. Germline lookup yields CDR1 GTSNPN and CDR2 SVGIG (reference sequence). The CDR3 consists of 13 residues. The CDR3 region is CAWATGGSYGYTF. The CDR3 DNA follows: TGTGCCTGGGCAACAGGGGGCAGCTATGGCTACACCTTC.

In this sample, this clone turned up a few times. The chain uses TRBV18 and TRBJ2-2; 11 bases fit TRBD2. The germline V gene has CDR1 KGHSH and CDR2 LQKENI. This CDR3 is 18 amino acids long. V shed 4 bases and J 0 bases; nucleotides not matched to a gene: 7. The CDR3 region has the DNA TGTGCCAGCTCACTCACCGGGACTAGCGGAGCGAACACCGGGGAGCTGTTTTTT. This sequence encodes CASSLTGTSGANTGELFF.

V gene TRBV18 combines with J gene TRBJ2-7; TRBD1 is a possible D gene (6 bases). The CDR3 runs to 14 residues. V lost 6 bases and J lost 6, with 18 bases in between. Germline CDR1 is KGHSH and CDR2 is LQKENI. The CDR3, as DNA: TGTGCCAGCTCCTTGGGGGCGACCCCAGCCGAGCAGTACTTC. Its protein is CASSLGATPAEQYF.

This chain connects TRBV27 to TRBJ1-5; tentatively, D is TRBD1 (6 bases). The CDR3 contains 13 residues. Germline V gene data show CDR1 as MNHEY and CDR2 as SMNVEV (reference sequence). Trimming took 11 bases from V and 2 from J, leaving 13 bases between them. The CDR3 is CASRGSGNQPQHF. The CDR3 bases are TGTGCCTCCAGGGGATCTGGCAATCAGCCCCAGCATTTT.

The rearrangement joins TRBV29-1 to TRBJ1-3; tentative D call: TRBD1 (6 bases). Germline V gene lookup returns CDR1 SQVTM and CDR2 ANQGSEA. Trimming pared 1 base from V and 1 base from J, leaving 14 bases between. The CDR3 length is 16 residues. The CDR3 DNA sequence: TGCAGCGTTGAAGGCGAAGGGGGGGAATCTGGAAACACCATATATTTT. This encodes CSVEGEGGESGNTIYF.

The J gene is TRBJ2-1, the V gene TRBV9; tentative D call: TRBD1 (6 bases). Germline V gene lookup returns CDR1 SGDLS and CDR2 YYNGEE. V was pared by 0 bases and J by 2 bases, with 9 bases between. The CDR3 totals 15 residues. CDR3 DNA sequence: TGTGCCAGCAGCGTAGGTGGGGGCGCCTACAATGAGCAGTTCTTC. It codes for CASSVGGGAYNEQFF. Using reference TRBV9 and TRBJ2-1 for the parts outside the CDR3, the full variable domain is DSGVTQTPKHLITATGQRVTLRCSPRSGDLSVYWYQQSLDQGLQFLIQYYNGEERAKGNILERFSAQQFPDLHSELNLSSLELGDSALYFCASSVGGGAYNEQFFGPGTRLTVL.

The chain joins TRBV18 to TRBJ2-4; 11 bases match TRBD1. Germline V CDR1 and CDR2: KGHSH, LQKENI. Trimming cost V 6 bases and J 1 base; bases outside gene matches: 8. The CDR3 extends over 17 amino acids. The CDR3 spells CASSRGQGAGAKNIQYF. In DNA, the CDR3 is TGTGCCAGCTCCCGTGGACAGGGGGCAGGCGCCAAAAACATTCAGTACTTC.

V gene TRBV4-3 combines with J gene TRBJ2-1; TRBD2 matches 8 bases. Germline CDR1 LGHNA, CDR2 YSLEER. J gave up 8 bases and V 0 bases, and 3 bases lay outside the gene matches. The CDR3 runs to 14 residues. CDR3 protein: CASSQDRGGYEQFF. The CDR3 region has the DNA TGCGCCAGCAGCCAAGATCGGGGGGGGTATGAGCAGTTCTTC.

This sequence joins TRBV6-5 and TRBJ2-7, with D unclear. Germline-derived CDR1 and CDR2 are MNHEY and SVGAGI. Trimming shortened V by 0 bases and J by 2 bases, and 8 bases separated the two germline ends. The CDR3 consists of 14 residues. CDR3 in amino acids: CASSYSGGTYEQYF. The CDR3 DNA reads as TGTGCCAGCAGTTACTCTGGCGGTACCTACGAGCAGTACTTC.

V is TRBV2 and J is TRBJ2-5; the match to TRBD2 covers 7 bases. Per the germline V gene, CDR1 is SNHLY and CDR2 is FYNNEI. The CDR3 consists of 15 residues. The junction had 7 bases not matched to a gene; V was cut back by 5 bases and J by 1 base. For the CDR3, the DNA is TGTGCCAGCAGTCGTAGCGGGCCCCTCCAAGAGACCCAGTACTTC. Protein sequence: CASSRSGPLQETQYF.

This clone was observed a single time. The chain carries TRBV19 and TRBJ1-2, with 7 bases that match TRBD1. The CDR3 loop spans 13 amino acids. V was pared by 4 bases and J by 4 bases, with 3 bases of the junction left unmatched. Germline CDR1 LNHDA, CDR2 SQIVND (reference sequence). This CDR3 is CASSTRTGYGYTF. The CDR3 bases are TGTGCCAGTAGTACTCGGACAGGCTATGGCTACACCTTC.

The chain's CDR3 is CASGVTSGPSYEQYF. CDR3 bases: TGTGCCAGCGGCGTTACTAGCGGTCCTTCCTACGAGCAGTACTTC. The rearrangement uses TRBV5-4 and TRBJ2-7, with 8 bases matching TRBD2. Unmatched junction bases numbered 10, after V lost 7 bases and J lost 1 base. Germline V gene lookup returns CDR1 SGHNT and CDR2 YYREEE (reference sequence). The CDR3 has 15 residues.

This chain connects TRBV7-9 to TRBJ2-1; TRBD1 agrees at 7 bases. V lost 5 bases to trimming and J lost 1 base; unmatched junction nucleotides: 8. The germline V gene has CDR1 SEHNR and CDR2 FQNEAQ (reference sequence). The CDR3 is 16 residues long. This chain's CDR3 is CASSEGAGESYNEQFF. As DNA, the CDR3 is TGTGCCAGCAGCGAGGGGGCAGGGGAATCCTACAATGAGCAGTTCTTC.

The J gene is TRBJ1-2, the V gene TRBV27, with a weak D call TRBD1 (5 bases). V was cut by 7 bases and J by 0 bases, with 12 bases left in between. The germline CDR1 and CDR2 sequences are MNHEY and SMNVEV (reference sequence). The CDR3 consists of 14 residues. CDR3 region: CASTPRGTNYGYTF. CDR3 DNA: TGTGCCAGCACCCCACGGGGGACTAACTATGGCTACACCTTC.

This chain uses TRBV18 with TRBJ1-3, with D unresolved. Germline values: CDR1 KGHSH, CDR2 LQKENI. The length of the CDR3 is 15 residues. Trimming took off 2 bases at V and 0 bases at J, with 8 bases between the two ends. This CDR3 is CASSPSRDSGNTIYF. The CDR3 DNA sequence: TGTGCCAGCTCACCAAGTCGGGACTCTGGAAACACCATATATTTT. Using reference TRBV18 and TRBJ1-3 for the parts outside the CDR3, the full variable domain is NAGVMQNPRHLVRRRGQEARLRCSPMKGHSHVYWYRQLPEEGLKFMVYLQKENIIDESGMPKERFSAEFPKEGPSILRIQQVVRGDSAAYFCASSPSRDSGNTIYFGEGSWLTVV.

The chain combines TRBV15 with TRBJ2-1, with 8 bases fitting TRBD2. The germline gives CDR1 LNHNV, CDR2 YYDKDF (reference sequence). The V segment lost 0 bases and the J segment 5 bases; nucleotides outside the gene matches: 6. The CDR3 length is 16 residues. In nucleotides, the CDR3 is TGTGCCACCAGCAGAGATCTAAGCGGGGGAAACAATGAGCAGTTCTTC. As protein: CATSRDLSGGNNEQFF.

This clone appeared a few times. The rearrangement links TRBV6-1 to TRBJ1-5; TRBD1 might be the D (5 bases). CDR1 is MNHNS and CDR2 is SASEGT in the germline V gene. Trimming pared 1 base from V and 3 bases from J, leaving 10 bases between. This CDR3 comprises 15 residues. Written as DNA, the CDR3 is TGTGCCAGCAGTGAAGTAGGGGCAGTCAATCAGCCCCAGCATTTT. Protein product: CASSEVGAVNQPQHF.

V gene TRBV7-8 combines with J gene TRBJ2-7, with D possibly TRBD1 on 5 matching bases. CDR1 SGHVS and CDR2 FQNEAQ come from the germline V gene. The CDR3 has 12 residues. Trimming cost V 4 bases and J 4 bases, with 8 bases left between them. The CDR3 region is CASSSGQYEQYF. The DNA of the CDR3 is TGTGCCAGCAGCTCCGGACAATACGAGCAGTACTTC.

This chain uses TRBV6-1 with TRBJ2-7, with a tentative D call TRBD2 (6 bases). The length of the CDR3 is 15 residues. V lost 1 base to trimming and J lost 0 bases, with 10 bases between them. CDR1 and CDR2 from the germline V gene are MNHNS and SASEGT. The CDR3 region has the DNA TGTGCCAGCAGTGAAGGGGTCGGGGGCTCCTACGAGCAGTACTTC. This translates into CASSEGVGGSYEQYF.

The J gene is TRBJ2-1, the V gene TRBV4-3; 8 bases agree with TRBD2. The germline gives CDR1 LGHNA, CDR2 YSLEER. CDR3 length equals 16 residues. The junction had 9 bases not matched to a gene; V was cut back by 2 bases and J by 6 bases. CDR3 amino acids: CASSQRLAPTGNEQFF. The CDR3 nucleotides read TGCGCCAGCAGCCAACGACTAGCGCCGACGGGCAATGAGCAGTTCTTC.